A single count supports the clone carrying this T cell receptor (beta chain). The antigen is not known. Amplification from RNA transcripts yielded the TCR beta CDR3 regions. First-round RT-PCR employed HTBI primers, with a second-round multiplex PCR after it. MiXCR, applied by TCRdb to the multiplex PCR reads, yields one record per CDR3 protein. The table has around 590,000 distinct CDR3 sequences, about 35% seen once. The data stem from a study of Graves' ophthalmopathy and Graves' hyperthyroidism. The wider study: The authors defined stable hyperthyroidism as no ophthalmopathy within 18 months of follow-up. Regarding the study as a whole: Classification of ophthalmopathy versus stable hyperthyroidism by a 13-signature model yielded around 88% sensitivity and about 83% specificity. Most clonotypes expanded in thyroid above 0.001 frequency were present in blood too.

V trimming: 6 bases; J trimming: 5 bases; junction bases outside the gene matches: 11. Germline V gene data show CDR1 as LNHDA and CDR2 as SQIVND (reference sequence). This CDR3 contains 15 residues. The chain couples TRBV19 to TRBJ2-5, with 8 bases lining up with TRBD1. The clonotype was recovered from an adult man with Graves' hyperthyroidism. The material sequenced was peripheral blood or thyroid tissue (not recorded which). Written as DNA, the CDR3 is TGTGCCAGTAGCTACGGACAGGGTATGAGGGAGACCCAGTACTTC. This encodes CASSYGQGMRETQYF.